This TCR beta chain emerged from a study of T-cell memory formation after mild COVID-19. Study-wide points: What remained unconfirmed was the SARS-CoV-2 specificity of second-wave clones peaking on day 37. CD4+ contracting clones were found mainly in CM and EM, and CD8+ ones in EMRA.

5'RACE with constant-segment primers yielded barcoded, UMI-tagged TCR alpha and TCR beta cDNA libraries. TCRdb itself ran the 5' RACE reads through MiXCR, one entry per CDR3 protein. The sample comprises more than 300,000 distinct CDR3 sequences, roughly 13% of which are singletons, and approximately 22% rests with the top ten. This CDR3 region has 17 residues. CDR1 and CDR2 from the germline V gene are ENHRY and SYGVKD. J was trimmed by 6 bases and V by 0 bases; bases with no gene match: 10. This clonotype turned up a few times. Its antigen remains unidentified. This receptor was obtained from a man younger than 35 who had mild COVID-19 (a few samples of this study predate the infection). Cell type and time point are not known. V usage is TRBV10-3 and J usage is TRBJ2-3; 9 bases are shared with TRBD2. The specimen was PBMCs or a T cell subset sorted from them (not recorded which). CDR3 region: CAISESALAGWPDTQYF. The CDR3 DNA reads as TGTGCCATCAGTGAGTCTGCACTAGCGGGTTGGCCTGATACGCAGTATTTT.